This TCR beta chain was profiled in a study of T cell changes during pregnancy in multiple sclerosis. This CDR3 region has 14 residues. V lost 5 bases and J lost 2, with 13 bases in between. Germline CDR1 and CDR2: SGHVS and FQNEAQ. This table comes from immunoSEQ multiplex PCR, and its TCRdb copy is limited to in-frame clones, with some not included. The sample yields about 39,000 clones, around 92% seen once. The chain employs TRBV7-8 and TRBJ2-7; perhaps TRBD1 as D (6 bases). The TCR was taken from a female donor with multiple sclerosis, enrolled in a pregnancy study. The material sequenced was CD8+ T cells from peripheral blood mononuclear cells, taken before pregnancy. The CDR3 reads CASSPPGDPYEQYF. CDR3 in DNA: TGTGCCAGCAGCCCACCAGGGGATCCCTACGAGCAGTACTTC.